The 23 T cell receptor beta chains below all came from one sample that was sequenced in a study of CD8+CD57+ T cells in acquired aplastic anemia. The use of genomic DNA as template underpinned the TCR beta VDJ and CDR3 profiling. TCRdb itself ran the reads through MiXCR, one entry per CDR3 protein. The data hold approximately 190,000 distinct CDR3 sequences, with 64% observed a single time. The sequenced sample was sorted CD4+, CD8+, or CD8+CD57+ T cells (not recorded which) from PBMCs. Source of these receptors: a human donor with severe aplastic anemia or a healthy control (not recorded which).

This clonotype was seen a single time. V gene TRBV5-4 combines with J gene TRBJ1-1; D gene ambiguous. The CDR3 runs to 13 residues. The germline gives CDR1 SGHNT, CDR2 YYREEE (reference sequence). Trimming removed 4 bases at V and 2 bases at J, with 9 bases between. CDR3 sequence: CASSHTDNTEAFF. In DNA, the CDR3 is TGTGCCAGCAGCCATACAGACAACACTGAAGCTTTCTTT. Together with reference TRBV5-4 and TRBJ1-1, the CDR3 gives the full variable domain: ETGVTQSPTHLIKTRGQQVTLRCSSQSGHNTVSWYQQALGQGPQFIFQYYREEENGRGNFPPRFSGLQFPNYSSELNVNALELDDSALYLCASSHTDNTEAFFGQGTRLTVV.

The chain's CDR3 is CATSRSRDAGPLQYF. CDR3 DNA: TGTGCCACCAGCAGGAGCCGGGACGCGGGGCCCCTGCAGTACTTC. The chain is built from TRBV15 and TRBJ2-7; a possible D gene is TRBD2 (6 bases). Germline V gene sequence: CDR1 LNHNV, CDR2 YYDKDF (reference sequence). The germline V and J ends were trimmed by 3 bases and 9 bases, with 21 bases remaining between them. The CDR3 runs to 15 residues.

This clonotype was seen only a few times. The rearrangement links TRBV7-9 to TRBJ2-1, with D possibly being TRBD1 or TRBD2 (5 bases each). This CDR3 region has 15 residues. Per the germline V gene, CDR1 is SEHNR and CDR2 is FQNEAQ (reference sequence). Deletions cut 5 bases from V and 0 bases from J, with 11 bases between. In DNA form, the CDR3 reads TGTGCCAGCAGCCCGGGACGGAGCTCCTACAATGAGCAGTTCTTC. Encoded protein: CASSPGRSSYNEQFF. Filled out from reference TRBV7-9 and TRBJ2-1, the complete variable domain reads DTGVSQNPRHKITKRGQNVTFRCDPISEHNRLYWYRQTLGQGPEFLTYFQNEAQLEKSRLLSDRFSAERPKGSFSTLEIQRTEQGDSAMYLCASSPGRSSYNEQFFGPGTRLTVL.

The chain joins TRBV12-3 or TRBV12-4 to TRBJ1-6, with 10 bases that match TRBD1. The junction had 8 bases not matched to a gene; V was cut back by 5 bases and J by 10 bases. CDR3 length: 15 amino acids. The CDR3 here is CASSPDRGRGSPLHF. The CDR3 DNA reads as TGTGCCAGCAGTCCCGACAGGGGGCGCGGGTCACCCCTCCACTTT.

The rearrangement links TRBV19 to TRBJ2-7; 8 bases line up with TRBD1. From germline, CDR1 is LNHDA and CDR2 SQIVND (reference sequence). The CDR3 consists of 13 residues. With 5 bases clipped from V and 7 bases from J, the junction kept 7 bases outside the gene matches. The DNA for the CDR3 is TGTGCCAGTAGTGATTTCTGGACAGGGGAGCAGTACTTC. Translated, it gives CASSDFWTGEQYF.

The CDR3 spells CSARRGLPSYEQYF. In DNA, the CDR3 is TGCAGTGCTAGACGGGGACTGCCATCCTACGAGCAGTACTTC. V gene TRBV20-1 combines with J gene TRBJ2-7, with D possibly being TRBD2 (6 bases). The V end was cut by 2 bases, the J end by 1 base, with 12 bases between. This CDR3 contains 14 residues. The germline gives CDR1 DFQATT, CDR2 SNEGSKA (reference sequence).

The chain employs TRBV7-3 and TRBJ2-6; D possibly uses TRBD1 or TRBD2 (6 bases each). The CDR3 consists of 13 residues. V gave up 5 bases and J gave up 11 bases, with 13 bases separating them. From germline, CDR1 is SGHTA and CDR2 FQGTGA. The DNA of the CDR3 is TGTGCCAGCAGCCCCAACGGGGGCTACGTCCTGACTTTC. Translation: CASSPNGGYVLTF.

The chain combines TRBV29-1 with TRBJ2-3; 12 positions match TRBD2. Per the germline V gene, CDR1 is SQVTM and CDR2 is ANQGSEA. V shed 5 bases and J 0 bases; nucleotides not matched to a gene: 3. The CDR3 is 15 residues long. The CDR3 loop is CSVPGTSGSTDTQYF. The CDR3 coding sequence is TGCAGCGTTCCCGGGACTAGCGGGAGCACAGATACGCAGTATTTT.

The genes are TRBV9 and TRBJ1-3; 7 positions agree with TRBD1. The CDR3 sequence is 15 residues long. Germline V gene lookup returns CDR1 SGDLS and CDR2 YYNGEE. After removal of 3 bases from V and 2 bases from J, the junction contained 5 bases not matched to a gene. The CDR3 protein is CASSALQGAGNTIYF. The CDR3 DNA is TGTGCCAGCAGCGCACTGCAGGGGGCTGGAAACACCATATATTTT.

This clonotype was observed a few times. This rearrangement joins TRBV10-3 to TRBJ2-7; TRBD1 agrees at 10 bases. There are 17 residues in the CDR3. V lost 10 bases, J lost 3 bases, and 18 bases stayed unmatched. Germline-derived CDR1 and CDR2 are ENHRY and SYGVKD. As DNA, the CDR3 is TGTGCCACCTCCTTAGGGCAGGGACAGGGGAGAGGCTACGAGCAGTACTTC. Its protein product is CATSLGQGQGRGYEQYF.

The chain joins TRBV27 to TRBJ2-7; 9 positions agree with TRBD2. The CDR3 loop spans 16 amino acids. V was clipped by 2 bases and J by 4 bases; unmatched bases: 9. The germline CDR1 and CDR2 sequences are MNHEY and SMNVEV (reference sequence). The CDR3: CASSLGYAGGNYEQYF. The CDR3 DNA follows: TGTGCCAGCAGTTTAGGTTACGCGGGAGGGAATTACGAGCAGTACTTC.

The chain joins TRBV2 to TRBJ2-7; D is unclear. The CDR3 runs to 13 residues. Germline V gene lookup returns CDR1 SNHLY and CDR2 FYNNEI. Between the trimmed V and J ends, which lost 3 bases and 6 bases, there was a span of 12 bases. The DNA for the CDR3 is TGTGCCAGCAGTGAGGCTTACATGGGCGAGCAGTACTTC. Amino acids: CASSEAYMGEQYF.

The chain combines TRBV9 with TRBJ2-1; possible D gene TRBD2, 6 bases. Germline V CDR1 and CDR2: SGDLS, YYNGEE. The length of the CDR3 is 14 residues. Trimming pared 5 bases from V and 4 bases from J, leaving 13 bases between. The CDR3 region has the DNA TGTGCCAGCAGTGACGGGGGAGCATACAATGAGCAGTTCTTC. Protein sequence: CASSDGGAYNEQFF.

This clonotype has only one observation. The V gene is TRBV7-9, the J gene TRBJ1-2, with TRBD1 identical over 9 bases. CDR3 length equals 17 residues. The germline V gene encodes CDR1 SEHNR and CDR2 FQNEAQ (reference sequence). V shed 7 bases, J shed 0 bases, and the junction held 12 bases outside the gene matches. CDR3 in DNA: TGTGCCAGCACAGGCCGGGGACAGGGCGAGACTAACTATGGCTACACCTTC. It encodes CASTGRGQGETNYGYTF.

The chain couples TRBV27 to TRBJ2-5; 9 bases match TRBD1. V lost 7 bases, J lost 5 bases, and 14 bases stayed unmatched. CDR1 is MNHEY and CDR2 is SMNVEV in the germline V gene (reference sequence). The CDR3 extends over 16 amino acids. CDR3 loop: CASNTEPGQGTETQYF. Written as DNA, the CDR3 is TGTGCCAGCAATACTGAACCGGGACAGGGTACGGAGACCCAGTACTTC.

This clonotype was seen repeatedly, ten times or more. The rearrangement uses TRBV5-8 and TRBJ1-1; D is possibly TRBD1 (5 bases). CDR1 and CDR2 from the germline V gene are SGHTS and YDEGEE. The V end lost 0 bases, the J end lost 10 bases, and 22 bases lay between the germline ends. The CDR3 runs 16 residues. In nucleotides, the CDR3 is TGTGCCAGCAGCTTGGTTGGGGGGGGTCTCGCCATGGTAGCTTTCTTT. Translated, it gives CASSLVGGGLAMVAFF.

This clonotype was recorded at least ten times. The J gene is TRBJ2-7, the V gene TRBV19, with 8 bases that match TRBD2. The CDR3 runs 15 residues. Germline values: CDR1 LNHDA, CDR2 SQIVND (reference sequence). Unmatched junction bases numbered 4, after V lost 3 bases and J lost 0 bases. The CDR3 here is CASSITSGISYEQYF. The DNA for the CDR3 is TGTGCCAGTAGTATCACTAGCGGAATCTCCTACGAGCAGTACTTC. The full variable domain, rest sourced from reference TRBV19 and TRBJ2-7, is DGGITQSPKYLFRKEGQNVTLSCEQNLNHDAMYWYRQDPGQGLRLIYYSQIVNDFQKGDIAEGYSVSREKKESFPLTVTSAQKNPTAFYLCASSITSGISYEQYFGPGTRLTVT.

In this sample, this clonotype turned up a few times. This chain connects TRBV24-1 to TRBJ2-1, with D tentatively TRBD1 (5 bases). The CDR3 totals 15 residues. Trimming removed 0 bases at V and 5 bases at J, with 10 bases between. CDR1 and CDR2 (germline): KGHDR, SFDVKD. The chain's CDR3 is CATSDLRGAHNEQFF. The CDR3 DNA reads TGTGCCACCAGTGATTTGCGTGGGGCCCACAATGAGCAGTTCTTC.

Concerning this clonotype: The junction departs from germline at one end; a sequencing error may be responsible. CDR3 coding DNA: TGTGTCAGCTTAGACCGGTTGAACACTGAAGCTTTCTTT. Translated: CVSLDRLNTEAFF. The chain combines TRBV2 with TRBJ1-1; D unclear. This CDR3 contains 13 residues. Per germline, CDR1 SNHLY and CDR2 FYNNEI.

Of note for this clonotype: A junction boundary mismatches the germline segment, possibly from a read error. This chain connects TRBV20-1 to TRBJ2-5; D might be TRBD1 or TRBD2, each matching 5 bases. The CDR3 loop spans 10 amino acids. Germline CDR1 reads DFQATT; CDR2 reads SNEGSKA (reference sequence). The CDR3 reads CSAGGPGLVF. The CDR3 region has the DNA TGCAGCGCAGGCGGGCCGGGGCTTGTCTTC.

This chain joins TRBV19 and TRBJ1-6; 7 bases are shared with TRBD1. The junction had 7 bases not matched to a gene; V was cut back by 8 bases and J by 6 bases. Germline V gives CDR1 LNHDA, CDR2 SQIVND (reference sequence). CDR3 size: 14 residues. The CDR3 DNA reads TGTGCCAGTGGAAACAGGGGAGGTAATTCACCCCTCCACTTT. Protein product: CASGNRGGNSPLHF.

There are a few counts of this clonotype. The chain has TRBV7-9 and TRBJ1-2; D is uncertain. The length of the CDR3 is 12 residues. Trimming removed 0 bases at V and 6 bases at J, with 5 bases between. Looked up from germline, CDR1 is SEHNR and CDR2 is FQNEAQ (reference sequence). The CDR3 DNA sequence: TGTGCCAGCAGCTTAGCAGGGAATGGCTACACCTTC. Its protein product is CASSLAGNGYTF.

This clonotype was found many times. The chain joins TRBV9 to TRBJ1-4; TRBD1 might be the D (5 bases). The CDR3 runs 16 residues. The V and J ends lost 2 bases and 3 bases respectively, with 14 bases between them. The V gene's germline CDR1 is SGDLS and CDR2 YYNGEE. The CDR3 spells CASSVDGGAANEKLFF. DNA for the CDR3: TGTGCCAGCAGCGTCGACGGAGGGGCGGCTAATGAAAAACTGTTTTTT.